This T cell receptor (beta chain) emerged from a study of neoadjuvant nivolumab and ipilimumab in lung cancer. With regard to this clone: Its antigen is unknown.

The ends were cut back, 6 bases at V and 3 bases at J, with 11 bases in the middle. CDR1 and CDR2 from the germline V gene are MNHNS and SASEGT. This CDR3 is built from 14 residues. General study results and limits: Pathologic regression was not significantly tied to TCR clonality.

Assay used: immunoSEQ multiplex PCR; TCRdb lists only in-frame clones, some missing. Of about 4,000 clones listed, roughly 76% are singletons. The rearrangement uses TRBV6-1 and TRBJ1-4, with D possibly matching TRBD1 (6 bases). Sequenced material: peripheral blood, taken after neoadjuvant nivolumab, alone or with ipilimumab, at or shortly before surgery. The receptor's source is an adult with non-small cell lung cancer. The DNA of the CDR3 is TGTGCCAGCAGCACCGGACAGTCTAATGAAAAACTGTTTTTT. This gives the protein CASSTGQSNEKLFF.